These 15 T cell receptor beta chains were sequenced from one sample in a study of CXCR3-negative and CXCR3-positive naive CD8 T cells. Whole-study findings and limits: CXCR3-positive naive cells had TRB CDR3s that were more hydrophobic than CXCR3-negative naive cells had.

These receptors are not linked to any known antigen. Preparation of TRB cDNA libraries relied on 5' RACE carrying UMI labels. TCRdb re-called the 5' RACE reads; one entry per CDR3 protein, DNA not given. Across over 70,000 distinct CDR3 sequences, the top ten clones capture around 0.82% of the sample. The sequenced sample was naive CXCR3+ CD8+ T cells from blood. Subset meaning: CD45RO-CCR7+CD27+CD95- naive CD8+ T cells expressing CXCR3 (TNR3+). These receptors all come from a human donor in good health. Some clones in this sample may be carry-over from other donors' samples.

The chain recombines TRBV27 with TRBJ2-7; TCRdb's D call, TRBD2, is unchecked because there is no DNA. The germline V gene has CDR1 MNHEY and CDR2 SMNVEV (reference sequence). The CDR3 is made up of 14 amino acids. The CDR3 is CASSDYRTIYEQYF.

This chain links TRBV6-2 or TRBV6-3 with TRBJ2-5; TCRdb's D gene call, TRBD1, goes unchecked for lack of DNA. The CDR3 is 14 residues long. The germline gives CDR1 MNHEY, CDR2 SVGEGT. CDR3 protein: CASSAPDSQETQYF.

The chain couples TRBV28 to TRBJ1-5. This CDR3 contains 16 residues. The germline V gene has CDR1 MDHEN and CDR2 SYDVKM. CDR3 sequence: CASSRNFWGVGQPQHF. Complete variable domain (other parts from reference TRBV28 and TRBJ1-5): DVKVTQSSRYLVKRTGEKVFLECVQDMDHENMFWYRQDPGLGLRLIYFSYDVKMKEKGDIPEGYSVSREKKERFSLILESASTNQTSMYLCASSRNFWGVGQPQHFGDGTRLSIL.

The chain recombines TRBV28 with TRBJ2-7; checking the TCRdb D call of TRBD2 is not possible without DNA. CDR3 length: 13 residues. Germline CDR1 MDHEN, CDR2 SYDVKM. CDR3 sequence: CASSQGTDYEQYF.

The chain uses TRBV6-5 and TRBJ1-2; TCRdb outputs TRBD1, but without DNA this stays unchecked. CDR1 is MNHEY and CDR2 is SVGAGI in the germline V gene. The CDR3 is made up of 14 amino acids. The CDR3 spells CASSYGGLVYGYTF.

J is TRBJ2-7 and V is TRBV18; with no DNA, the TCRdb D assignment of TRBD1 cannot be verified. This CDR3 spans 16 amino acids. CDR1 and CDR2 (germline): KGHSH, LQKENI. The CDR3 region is CASSLSQGLLPYEQYF.

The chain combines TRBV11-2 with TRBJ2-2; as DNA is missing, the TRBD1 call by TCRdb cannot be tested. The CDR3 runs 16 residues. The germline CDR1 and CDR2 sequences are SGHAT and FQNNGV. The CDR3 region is CASSFGTERDTGELFF.

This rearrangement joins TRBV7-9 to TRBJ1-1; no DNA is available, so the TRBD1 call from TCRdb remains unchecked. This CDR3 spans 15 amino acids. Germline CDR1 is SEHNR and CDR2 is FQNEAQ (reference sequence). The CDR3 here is CASSLSKPGNTEAFF.

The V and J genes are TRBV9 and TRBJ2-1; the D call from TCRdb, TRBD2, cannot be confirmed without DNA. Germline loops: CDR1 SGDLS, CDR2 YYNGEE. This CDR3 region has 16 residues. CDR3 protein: CASSPLPGLALNEQFF.

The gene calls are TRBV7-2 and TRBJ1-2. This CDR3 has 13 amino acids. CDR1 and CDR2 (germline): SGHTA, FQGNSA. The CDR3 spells CASSLLTNYGYTF.

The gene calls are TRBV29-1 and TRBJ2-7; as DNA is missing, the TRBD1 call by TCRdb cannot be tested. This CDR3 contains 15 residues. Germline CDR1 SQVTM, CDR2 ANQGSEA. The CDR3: CSVVVTDSSPWEQYF.

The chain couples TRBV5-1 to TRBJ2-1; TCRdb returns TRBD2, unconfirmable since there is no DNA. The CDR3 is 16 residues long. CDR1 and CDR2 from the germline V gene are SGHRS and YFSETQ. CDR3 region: CASSLEASGTYNEQFF.

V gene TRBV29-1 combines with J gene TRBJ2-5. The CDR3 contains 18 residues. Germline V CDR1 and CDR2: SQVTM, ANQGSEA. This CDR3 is CSVEDPIRSAGLQETQYF.

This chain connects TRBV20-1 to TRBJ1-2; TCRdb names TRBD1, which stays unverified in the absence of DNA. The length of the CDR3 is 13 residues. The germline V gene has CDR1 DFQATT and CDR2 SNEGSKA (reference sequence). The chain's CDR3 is CSARAQENYGYTF.

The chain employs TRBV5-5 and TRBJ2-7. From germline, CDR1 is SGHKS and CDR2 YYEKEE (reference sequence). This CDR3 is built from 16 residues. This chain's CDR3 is CASSPTMGNVYDEQYF.